This T cell receptor (beta chain) was recovered during a study of blood T cell repertoires in COVID-19. Germline-derived CDR1 and CDR2 are MNHEY and SMNVEV (reference sequence). The V and J ends lost 2 bases and 2 bases respectively, with 10 bases between them. This CDR3 spans 15 amino acids. In the authors' workflow: It was from reference gene primer amplification that nucleated cell counts were estimated. Method: immunoSEQ multiplex PCR; TCRdb's copy keeps in-frame clones and lacks some. That table gives V, J and clone size, and the DNA gave D and trimming. The sample shows hundreds of thousands of clones, 80% to 90% of them seen only once.

The clonotype was recovered from a woman aged 70-85 years with COVID-19, enrolled during active disease. The chain employs TRBV27 and TRBJ1-3, with no clear D. Sequencing used peripheral blood. CDR3 DNA sequence: TGTGCCAGCAGTTTAGCCGTCAGTCCTGGAAACACCATATATTTT. It yields the protein CASSLAVSPGNTIYF.